The 17 T cell receptor beta chains listed next were all sequenced from one sample in a study of beta chain features in type 1 diabetes. Reverse transcribing all isolated RNA meant expressed TCRB transcripts were sequenced. The repertoire was sequenced with immunoSEQ multiplex PCR; TCRdb's copy has only in-frame clones and lacks some. Of fewer than 650,000 clones listed, less than 20% are singletons. Source material: naive CD4+ T cells from blood. The source is a man aged 18 to 29 in good health.

The chain is built from TRBV28 and TRBJ1-4; D is uncertain. Looked up from germline, CDR1 is MDHEN and CDR2 is SYDVKM. The CDR3 totals 12 residues. V lost 6 bases and J 8 bases, leaving 10 bases between the germline ends. CDR3 sequence (DNA): TGTGCCAGCAGAAACGTCCCGGAAAAACTGTTTTTT. Residues: CASRNVPEKLFF.

The gene calls are TRBV19 and TRBJ1-6, with TRBD1 identical over 9 bases. V was clipped by 6 bases and J by 7 bases; unmatched bases: 7. The germline V gene has CDR1 LNHDA and CDR2 SQIVND (reference sequence). The length of the CDR3 is 15 residues. Written as DNA, the CDR3 is TGTGCCAGTAGGGGGACAGGGAAGGTGAATTCACCCCTCCACTTT. Protein product: CASRGTGKVNSPLHF.

This clone was observed a few times. The chain recombines TRBV4-3 with TRBJ1-4, with D uncertain. Trimming left V 8 bases short and J 4 bases short, with 17 bases between. CDR1 is LGHNA and CDR2 is YSLEER in the germline V gene. The CDR3 contains 15 residues. The DNA for the CDR3 is TGCGCCAGCCCAACGTCGGGTCCCTATAATGAAAAACTGTTTTTT. Protein sequence: CASPTSGPYNEKLFF.

V usage is TRBV28 and J usage is TRBJ2-5; D gene uncertain. Germline loops: CDR1 MDHEN, CDR2 SYDVKM. The V end lost 7 bases, the J end lost 5 bases, and 8 bases lay between the germline ends. The length of the CDR3 is 11 residues. CDR3 residues: CASTFGETQYF. The CDR3 region has the DNA TGTGCCAGCACCTTTGGGGAGACCCAGTACTTC. Looking up the rest from reference TRBV28 and TRBJ2-5 gives the full variable domain: DVKVTQSSRYLVKRTGEKVFLECVQDMDHENMFWYRQDPGLGLRLIYFSYDVKMKEKGDIPEGYSVSREKKERFSLILESASTNQTSMYLCASTFGETQYFGPGTRLLVL.

This clone was found a few times. The chain links TRBV7-2 to TRBJ1-2; D perhaps matches TRBD1 (5 bases). V was shortened by 5 bases and J by 5 bases, with 9 bases between the two germline ends. CDR3 length equals 12 residues. Germline V lookup: CDR1 SGHTA, CDR2 FQGNSA. CDR3 region: CASSLQVYGYTF. The CDR3 region has the DNA TGTGCCAGCAGCCTACAGGTTTATGGCTACACCTTC.

This clone was detected only a few times. This chain connects TRBV7-6 to TRBJ1-1; a weak D match, TRBD1 (6 bases). The CDR3 runs 13 residues. CDR1 and CDR2 from the germline V gene are SGHVS and FNYEAQ. Trimming shortened V by 3 bases and J by 5 bases, and 10 bases separated the two germline ends. DNA of the CDR3: TGTGCCAGCAGCTTTGGACAGCGAACTGAAGCTTTCTTT. Its protein is CASSFGQRTEAFF.

This chain links TRBV2 with TRBJ1-2, with D tentatively TRBD1 (5 bases). The V end was cut by 0 bases, the J end by 4 bases, with 12 bases between. CDR1 is SNHLY and CDR2 is FYNNEI in the germline V gene. The CDR3 consists of 15 residues. The CDR3: CASSEASPGIYGYTF. The CDR3 nucleotides are TGTGCCAGCAGTGAAGCCTCTCCAGGGATCTATGGCTACACCTTC.

A few counts support this clone. The rearrangement uses TRBV18 and TRBJ1-3, with D unclear. Deletions cut 1 base from V and 3 bases from J, with 16 bases between. The CDR3 covers 17 residues. Germline assignment: CDR1 KGHSH and CDR2 LQKENI. CDR3 loop: CASSPLMVRRYGNTIYF. CDR3 in DNA: TGTGCCAGCTCACCACTCATGGTCAGGCGGTATGGAAACACCATATATTTT.

The rearrangement uses TRBV2 and TRBJ2-3; the D is unclear. There are 12 residues in the CDR3. Trimming took off 8 bases at V and 4 bases at J, with 10 bases between the two ends. Germline CDR1 and CDR2: SNHLY and FYNNEI. The CDR3, as DNA: TGTGCCAGCCGCCTTAGTGCAGATACGCAGTATTTT. Translating gives CASRLSADTQYF.

This clone has only a few counts. The J gene is TRBJ2-3, the V gene TRBV7-2, with 12 bases identical to TRBD2. J lost 0 bases, V lost 5 bases, and 3 bases had no gene match. Germline V gives CDR1 SGHTA, CDR2 FQGNSA. The CDR3 covers 16 residues. In DNA, the CDR3 is TGTGCCAGCAGCGCAGGGACTAGCGGGAGCACAGATACGCAGTATTTT. Translating gives CASSAGTSGSTDTQYF. Full variable domain (remainder filled in from reference TRBV7-2 and TRBJ2-3): GAGVSQSPSNKVTEKGKDVELRCDPISGHTALYWYRQSLGQGLEFLIYFQGNSAPDKSGLPSDRFSAERTGGSVSTLTIQRTQQEDSAVYLCASSAGTSGSTDTQYFGPGTRLTVL.

About this clone itself: The CDR3 end shows no conserved phenylalanine or tryptophan, and so a read error is likely. This chain connects TRBV9 to TRBJ2-2; 8 positions agree with TRBD2. The CDR3 totals 16 residues. V shed 3 bases, J shed 0 bases, and the junction held 4 bases outside the gene matches. The germline gives CDR1 SGDLS, CDR2 YYNGEE. The CDR3 DNA sequence: TGTGCCAGCAGCGACCAGCGGGGGACGAACACCGGGGAGCTGTTTTGT. Encoded protein: CASSDQRGTNTGELFC.

The chain couples TRBV6-1 to TRBJ2-3, with TRBD1 matching over 7 bases. This CDR3 region has 16 residues. With 4 bases clipped from V and 1 base from J, the junction kept 8 bases outside the gene matches. Per germline, CDR1 MNHNS and CDR2 SASEGT. The DNA of the CDR3 is TGTGCCAGCAGTGGGGCGAGGACAGGCCGCACAGATACGCAGTATTTT. Translating gives CASSGARTGRTDTQYF.

This clone was seen only a few times. This chain uses TRBV4-3 with TRBJ2-1; TRBD2 is a possible D gene (6 bases). The CDR3 extends over 13 amino acids. Germline V lookup: CDR1 LGHNA, CDR2 YSLEER. Trimming shortened V by 0 bases and J by 10 bases, and 10 bases separated the two germline ends. The CDR3 region is CASSQEAGLEQFF. The CDR3 coding sequence is TGCGCCAGCAGCCAAGAAGCAGGACTAGAGCAGTTCTTC.

V usage is TRBV5-6 and J usage is TRBJ2-7, with D possibly being TRBD1 or TRBD2 (5 bases each). The CDR3 has 14 residues. Trimming shortened V by 3 bases and J by 7 bases, and 17 bases separated the two germline ends. Germline-derived CDR1 and CDR2 are SGHDT and YYEEEE. CDR3 amino acids: CASSWGRSPGEQYF. The CDR3 region has the DNA TGTGCCAGCAGCTGGGGACGGAGCCCGGGGGAGCAGTACTTC.

This clone turned up a few times. J is TRBJ1-1 and V is TRBV7-6, with 7 bases that match TRBD1. With 1 base clipped from V and 5 bases from J, the junction kept 7 bases outside the gene matches. Germline assignment: CDR1 SGHVS and CDR2 FNYEAQ. This CDR3 is built from 15 residues. The CDR3: CASSLERGRWTEAFF. For the CDR3, the DNA is TGTGCCAGCAGCTTAGAAAGGGGGCGATGGACTGAAGCTTTCTTT.

This clone appeared a few times. CDR3 sequence: CASSYSSRNYEQYF. The CDR3 DNA is TGTGCCAGCAGTTATAGTTCTAGGAACTACGAGCAGTACTTC. The V call is TRBV6-5, the J call TRBJ2-7; D unresolved. Trimming left V 3 bases short and J 3 bases short, with 12 bases between. The CDR3 is made up of 14 amino acids. Germline V lookup: CDR1 MNHEY, CDR2 SVGAGI.

This clone was seen a few times. This rearrangement joins TRBV10-3 to TRBJ2-1, with D perhaps matching TRBD1 (6 bases). V was pared by 6 bases and J by 6 bases, with 15 bases between. The germline V gene encodes CDR1 ENHRY and CDR2 SYGVKD. The CDR3 consists of 14 residues. The CDR3 region has the DNA TGTGCCATCAGGGGGCCAGGGGACCTCAATGAGCAGTTCTTC. This sequence encodes CAIRGPGDLNEQFF.